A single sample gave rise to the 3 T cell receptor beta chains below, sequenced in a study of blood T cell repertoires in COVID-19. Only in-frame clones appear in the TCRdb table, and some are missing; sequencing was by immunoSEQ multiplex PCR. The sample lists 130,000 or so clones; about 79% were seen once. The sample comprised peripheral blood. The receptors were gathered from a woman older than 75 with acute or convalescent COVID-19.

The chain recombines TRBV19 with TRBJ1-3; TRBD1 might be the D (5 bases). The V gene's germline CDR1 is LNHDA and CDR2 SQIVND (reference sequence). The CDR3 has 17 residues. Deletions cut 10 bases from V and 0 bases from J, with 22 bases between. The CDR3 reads CATSTPQGPGSGNTIYF. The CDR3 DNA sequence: TGTGCCACCAGTACTCCCCAGGGCCCCGGCTCTGGAAACACCATATATTTT.

The CDR3 sequence is CATSRNTGGQETQYF. Written as DNA, the CDR3 is TGTGCCACCAGCAGAAATACAGGGGGCCAAGAGACCCAGTACTTC. The chain is built from TRBV15 and TRBJ2-5; 8 bases align to TRBD1. Germline trimming cut 2 bases from V and 1 base from J; bases unmatched to any gene: 3. Looked up from germline, CDR1 is LNHNV and CDR2 is YYDKDF (reference sequence). CDR3 length equals 15 residues.

CDR3 region: CASSSSFGYTF. In nucleotides, the CDR3 is TGTGCCAGCAGTTCCTCCTTTGGCTACACCTTC. V usage is TRBV28 and J usage is TRBJ1-2, with D hard to call. Trimming removed 4 bases at V and 7 bases at J, with 7 bases between. Germline values: CDR1 MDHEN, CDR2 SYDVKM. This CDR3 spans 11 amino acids.